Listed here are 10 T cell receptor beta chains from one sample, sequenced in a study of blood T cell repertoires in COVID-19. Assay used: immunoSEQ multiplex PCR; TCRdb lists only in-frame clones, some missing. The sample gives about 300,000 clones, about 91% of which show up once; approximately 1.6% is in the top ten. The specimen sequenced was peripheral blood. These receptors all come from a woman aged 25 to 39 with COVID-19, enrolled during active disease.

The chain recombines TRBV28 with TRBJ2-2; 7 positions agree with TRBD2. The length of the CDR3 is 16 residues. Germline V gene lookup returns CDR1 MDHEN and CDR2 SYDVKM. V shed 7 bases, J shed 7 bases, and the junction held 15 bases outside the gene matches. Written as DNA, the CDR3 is TGTGCCAGCACCCAACGGGGGGTAGGAGTCTACGGGGAGCTGTTTTTT. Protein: CASTQRGVGVYGELFF.

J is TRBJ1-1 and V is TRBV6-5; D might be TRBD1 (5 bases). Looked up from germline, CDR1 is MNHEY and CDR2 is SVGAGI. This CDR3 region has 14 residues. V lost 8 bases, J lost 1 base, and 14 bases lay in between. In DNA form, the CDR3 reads TGTGCCAGCGTTAGCGGGACGGGGAACACTGAAGCTTTCTTT. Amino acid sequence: CASVSGTGNTEAFF.

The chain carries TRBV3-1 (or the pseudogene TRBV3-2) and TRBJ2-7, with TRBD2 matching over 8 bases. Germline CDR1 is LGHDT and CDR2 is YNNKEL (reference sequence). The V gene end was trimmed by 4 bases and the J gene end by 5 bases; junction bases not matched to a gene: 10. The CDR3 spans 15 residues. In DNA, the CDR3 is TGTGCCAGCAGCCCCTCAGGGACTAGTCCCAACGAGCAGTACTTC. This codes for CASSPSGTSPNEQYF.

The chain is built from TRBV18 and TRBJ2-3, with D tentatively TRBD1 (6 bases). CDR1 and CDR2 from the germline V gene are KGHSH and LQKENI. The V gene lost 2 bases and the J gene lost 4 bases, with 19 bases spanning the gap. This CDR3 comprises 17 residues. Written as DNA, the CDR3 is TGTGCCAGCTCACCATCAGCCATTGTAGGGGGAGCAGATACGCAGTATTTT. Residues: CASSPSAIVGGADTQYF.

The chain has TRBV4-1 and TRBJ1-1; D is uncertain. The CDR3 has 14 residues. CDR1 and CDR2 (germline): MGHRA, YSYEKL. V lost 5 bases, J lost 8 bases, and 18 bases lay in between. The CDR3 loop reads CASSDQPLTFEAFF. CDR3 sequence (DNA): TGCGCCAGCAGCGATCAACCCCTGACTTTCGAAGCTTTCTTT.

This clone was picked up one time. The CDR3 DNA sequence: TGTGCCAGCAATCCGACTAGCGGGGCATCTAGCACAGATACGCAGTATTTT. This translates into CASNPTSGASSTDTQYF. The genes are TRBV2 and TRBJ2-3; 11 nucleotides match TRBD2. V lost 7 bases to trimming and J lost 0 bases; unmatched junction nucleotides: 9. In germline, CDR1 is SNHLY, CDR2 FYNNEI. This CDR3 has 17 residues.

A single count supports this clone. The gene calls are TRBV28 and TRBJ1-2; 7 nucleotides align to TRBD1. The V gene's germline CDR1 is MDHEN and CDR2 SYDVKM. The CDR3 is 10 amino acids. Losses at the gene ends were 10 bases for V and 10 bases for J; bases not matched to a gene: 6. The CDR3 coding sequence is TGTGCCACGGAGGGGGCCGTCTACACCTTC. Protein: CATEGAVYTF.

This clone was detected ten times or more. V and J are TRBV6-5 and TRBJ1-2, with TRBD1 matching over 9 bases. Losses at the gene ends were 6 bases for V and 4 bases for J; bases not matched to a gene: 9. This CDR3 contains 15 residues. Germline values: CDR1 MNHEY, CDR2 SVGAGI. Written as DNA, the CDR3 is TGTGCCAGCAGGACCGCGGGACAGGGCATCTATGGCTACACCTTC. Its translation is CASRTAGQGIYGYTF.

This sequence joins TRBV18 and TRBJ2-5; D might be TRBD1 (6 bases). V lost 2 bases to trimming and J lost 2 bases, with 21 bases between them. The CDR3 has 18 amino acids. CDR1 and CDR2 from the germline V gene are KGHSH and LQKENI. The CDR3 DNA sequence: TGTGCCAGCTCACCAGGAACAGGGATTCGTCCGGATCAAGAGACCCAGTACTTC. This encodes CASSPGTGIRPDQETQYF. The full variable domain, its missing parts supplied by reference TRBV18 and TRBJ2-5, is NAGVMQNPRHLVRRRGQEARLRCSPMKGHSHVYWYRQLPEEGLKFMVYLQKENIIDESGMPKERFSAEFPKEGPSILRIQQVVRGDSAAYFCASSPGTGIRPDQETQYFGPGTRLLVL.

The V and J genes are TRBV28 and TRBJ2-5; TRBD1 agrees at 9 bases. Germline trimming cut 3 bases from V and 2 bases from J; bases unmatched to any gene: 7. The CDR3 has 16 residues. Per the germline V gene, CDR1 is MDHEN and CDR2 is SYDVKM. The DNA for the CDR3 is TGTGCCAGCAGTTTTGGGGGGGGGACAGGGCAAGAGACCCAGTACTTC. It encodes CASSFGGGTGQETQYF.